This T cell receptor (beta chain) was sequenced during a study of shared clonotypes between healthy human individuals. Turning to the study itself: A donor's plate count was three for CD4 naive and three for CD4 memory; CD8 naive had two and CD8 memory one.

This clone was observed once. Its antigen is currently unknown. Deep was the level at which the assay was run. The table came from immunoSEQ multiplex PCR; TCRdb's copy has only in-frame clones and leaves some out. The data hold about 2.2 million clones, with 90% to 95% observed a single time. V dropped 5 bases and J dropped 4 bases, with 14 bases sitting between them. The CDR3 totals 14 residues. Looked up from germline, CDR1 is SEHNR and CDR2 is FQNEAQ (reference sequence). Study-wide results and caveats: With several donors compared, around 4.7% of naive CD4 clonotypes were shared. Sample collection involved blood only; tissue repertoires are likely different.

CD8 cells classed as naive were CD45RO-negative and positively selected for CCR7, excluding terminally differentiated effector memory CD45RA+ cells. The TCR was taken from a young man in good health. Some clones in this sample may be carry-over from other donors' samples. Sample: naive CD8+ T cells from PBMCs. The V call is TRBV7-9, the J call TRBJ2-5; D uncertain. CDR3 bases: TGTGCCAGCAGCGTCCGAGTGGGGTCAGAGACCCAGTACTTC. Translation: CASSVRVGSETQYF.